Following are 20 T cell receptor beta chains from one sample sequenced in a study of cytomegalovirus exposure and HLA in healthy donors. Primers for the PCR totalled 60 Vbeta and 13 Jbeta. Sequencing was performed with immunoSEQ multiplex PCR; in TCRdb, only in-frame clones are kept and a portion is missing. This table has under 200,000 clones, approximately 81% appearing once. Sequenced sample: PBMCs. These receptors all come from a man aged 25-45 years in good health and CMV-seronegative.

This sequence joins TRBV27 and TRBJ1-2; 8 bases line up with TRBD1. Germline loops: CDR1 MNHEY, CDR2 SMNVEV (reference sequence). This CDR3 region has 17 residues. With 5 bases clipped from V and 3 bases from J, the junction kept 14 bases outside the gene matches. The CDR3 nucleotides read TGTGCCAGCAGTCCCCTTTTTCAGGGGGCGCAGGACTATGGCTACACCTTC. This translates into CASSPLFQGAQDYGYTF.

In its sample, this clone was seen once. Its ends do not fully match the called genes, so a read error is possible. This chain joins TRBV7-9 and TRBJ2-7; 8 nucleotides line up with TRBD1. The germline CDR1 and CDR2 sequences are SEHNR and FQNEAQ (reference sequence). The CDR3 spans 17 residues. The DNA for the CDR3 is TGTTCCAGCAGCTTATTCAGTGTGGACAGGGCGCGTTTGAGGCAGTACTTC. Its translation is CSSSLFSVDRARLRQYF.

The V call is TRBV19, the J call TRBJ1-5; D perhaps matches TRBD1 (5 bases). The CDR3 length is 14 residues. V was trimmed by 4 bases and J by 8 bases, leaving 15 bases between them. Germline loops: CDR1 LNHDA, CDR2 SQIVND (reference sequence). CDR3: CASSNGWGEEPQHF. DNA of the CDR3: TGTGCCAGTAGTAATGGGTGGGGCGAGGAGCCCCAGCATTTT.

The V and J genes are TRBV27 and TRBJ2-5; 10 bases fit TRBD2. The germline CDR1 and CDR2 sequences are MNHEY and SMNVEV (reference sequence). Unmatched junction bases numbered 5, after V lost 2 bases and J lost 5 bases. The CDR3 length is 15 residues. CDR3 bases: TGTGCCAGCAGTTTAGTGGGACTAGCGTGGGAGACCCAGTACTTC. Amino acids: CASSLVGLAWETQYF.

V is TRBV2 and J is TRBJ2-5; 7 nucleotides align to TRBD1. Germline assignment: CDR1 SNHLY and CDR2 FYNNEI. The junction had 11 bases not matched to a gene; V was cut back by 4 bases and J by 6 bases. The CDR3 loop spans 15 amino acids. CDR3: CASSVGRDREQTQYF. The CDR3, as DNA: TGTGCCAGCAGTGTGGGCCGGGACAGAGAACAGACCCAGTACTTC.

The chain links TRBV9 to TRBJ2-7, with D possibly matching TRBD1 (7 bases). V lost 4 bases and J lost 4, with 21 bases in between. CDR3 size: 16 residues. Per germline, CDR1 SGDLS and CDR2 YYNGEE. The DNA of the CDR3 is TGTGCCAGCAGCCCGCGGGGCGGGACAGAGTTTTACGAGCAGTACTTC. Protein sequence: CASSPRGGTEFYEQYF.

The chain carries TRBV15 and TRBJ1-2, with 7 bases matching TRBD1. The CDR3 totals 14 residues. Germline V gene lookup returns CDR1 LNHNV and CDR2 YYDKDF (reference sequence). J lost 3 bases, V lost 5 bases, and 6 bases had no gene match. The CDR3 spells CATSQGGTDYGYTF. CDR3 DNA sequence: TGTGCCACCAGCCAGGGGGGAACAGACTATGGCTACACCTTC.

This chain joins TRBV30 and TRBJ1-3, with D hard to call. With 3 bases removed from V and 0 bases from J, the gap between germline ends came to 12 bases. In germline, CDR1 is GTSNPN, CDR2 SVGIG (reference sequence). This CDR3 spans 15 amino acids. The CDR3: CAWSVRRSSGNTIYF. The CDR3 DNA sequence: TGTGCCTGGAGCGTACGCAGGTCCTCTGGAAACACCATATATTTT.

This clone appeared a few times. The gene calls are TRBV18 and TRBJ2-5; D may be TRBD1 (5 bases). The germline V gene encodes CDR1 KGHSH and CDR2 LQKENI. There are 15 residues in the CDR3. Deletions cut 2 bases from V and 1 base from J, with 11 bases between. CDR3 amino acids: CASSPYQGSQETQYF. The CDR3 DNA sequence: TGTGCCAGCTCACCATATCAGGGAAGCCAAGAGACCCAGTACTTC.

The chain recombines TRBV6-1 with TRBJ2-5, with a weak D call TRBD2 (6 bases). The CDR3 length is 13 residues. From germline, CDR1 is MNHNS and CDR2 SASEGT. V lost 8 bases, J lost 2 bases, and 12 bases lay in between. The CDR3: CASSIGGQETQYF. DNA for the CDR3: TGTGCCAGCTCTATTGGGGGGCAAGAGACCCAGTACTTC.

V is TRBV11-2 and J is TRBJ2-7, with D possibly matching TRBD2 (5 bases). The germline V gene encodes CDR1 SGHAT and CDR2 FQNNGV. V gave up 2 bases and J gave up 4 bases, with 12 bases separating them. This CDR3 region has 14 residues. The CDR3 region has the DNA TGTGCCAGCAGCTTAAGCGGCAGAAAGTACGAGCAGTACTTC. Residues: CASSLSGRKYEQYF.

The chain combines TRBV2 with TRBJ1-1; D is unclear. V lost 3 bases and J 11 bases, leaving 16 bases between the germline ends. The germline V gene has CDR1 SNHLY and CDR2 FYNNEI. The CDR3 contains 13 residues. The DNA of the CDR3 is TGTGCCAGCAGTGACCTGCCAGGAGGGATGGCTTTCTTT. The encoded protein is CASSDLPGGMAFF.

The chain has TRBV10-1 and TRBJ2-7; 9 bases agree with TRBD2. Germline V lookup: CDR1 WNHNN, CDR2 SYGVQD (reference sequence). V was clipped by 3 bases and J by 2 bases; unmatched bases: 5. The CDR3 length is 15 residues. CDR3 bases: TGCGCCAGCAGTGACCGACTAGCGGACACCTACGAGCAGTACTTC. Amino acids: CASSDRLADTYEQYF.

The chain employs TRBV28 and TRBJ2-7, with TRBD1 identical over 10 bases. The V segment lost 5 bases and the J segment 2 bases; nucleotides outside the gene matches: 9. There are 16 residues in the CDR3. Germline V gene sequence: CDR1 MDHEN, CDR2 SYDVKM. The CDR3 sequence is CASSIPRDRGPYEQYF. The CDR3 DNA is TGTGCCAGCAGTATCCCCCGGGACAGGGGCCCCTACGAGCAGTACTTC.

The chain combines TRBV28 with TRBJ2-5; perhaps TRBD2 as D (6 bases). From germline, CDR1 is MDHEN and CDR2 SYDVKM. The CDR3 totals 14 residues. V was clipped by 5 bases and J by 1 base, with 11 bases between them. The CDR3 here is CASSRTGAQETQYF. DNA for the CDR3: TGTGCCAGCAGTCGTACGGGAGCCCAAGAGACCCAGTACTTC.

This clone was seen only once. This chain uses TRBV30 with TRBJ1-5; D unclear. The CDR3 consists of 12 residues. Trimming took 0 bases from V and 3 from J, leaving 3 bases between them. The V gene's germline CDR1 is GTSNPN and CDR2 SVGIG (reference sequence). In nucleotides, the CDR3 is TGTGCCTGGAGTGTTTACAATCAGCCCCAGCATTTT. Protein product: CAWSVYNQPQHF.

The rearrangement uses TRBV6-6 and TRBJ2-6, with TRBD1 matching 7 bases. The CDR3 runs 16 residues. Germline CDR1 is MNHNY and CDR2 is SVGAGI (reference sequence). V lost 1 base and J lost 1; bases outside the gene matches: 1. This chain's CDR3 is CASSYWTGSGANVLTF. CDR3 coding DNA: TGTGCCAGCAGTTACTGGACAGGTTCTGGGGCCAACGTCCTGACTTTC.

The rearrangement links TRBV29-1 to TRBJ1-2, with D possibly being TRBD1 (5 bases). Trimming stripped 6 bases from V and 0 bases from J, with 11 bases between. The germline CDR1 and CDR2 sequences are SQVTM and ANQGSEA. The CDR3 runs 13 residues. CDR3 nucleotides: TGCAGCGTGTTACAGGATACTAACTATGGCTACACCTTC. The encoded protein is CSVLQDTNYGYTF.

In this sample, this clone turned up a few times. The genes are TRBV11-3 and TRBJ2-1; 11 bases fit TRBD2. The V gene's germline CDR1 is SGHNT and CDR2 YENEEA. V shed 5 bases and J 4 bases; nucleotides not matched to a gene: 4. CDR3 length equals 15 residues. The CDR3 here is CASSISGGGYNEQFF. The CDR3 DNA follows: TGTGCCAGCAGCATTAGCGGGGGGGGGTACAATGAGCAGTTCTTC.

This chain joins TRBV7-3 and TRBJ2-5; 8 bases match TRBD1. The CDR3 has 17 residues. The germline CDR1 and CDR2 sequences are SGHTA and FQGTGA. Unmatched junction bases numbered 9, after V lost 0 bases and J lost 3 bases. CDR3 protein: CASSLTPGRGREETQYF. In DNA form, the CDR3 reads TGTGCCAGCAGCTTAACGCCGGGCAGGGGGCGCGAAGAGACCCAGTACTTC.